The TCR beta chain described here comes from a study of cytotoxic CD8 clonotypes in ibrutinib-treated CLL. Profiling relied on immunoSEQ multiplex PCR, and the TCRdb table lists in-frame clones only, not all of them. The table records roughly 180,000 clones, about 80% of them present only once. The V gene lost 3 bases and the J gene lost 7 bases, with 16 bases spanning the gap. The CDR3 extends over 14 amino acids. CDR1 is SGHTA and CDR2 is FQGTGA in the germline V gene. The sequence was obtained from a human donor with chronic lymphocytic leukemia. The starting material was PBMCs, obtained after 24 months of ibrutinib treatment. V is TRBV7-3 and J is TRBJ2-7, with D unclear. The DNA of the CDR3 is TGTGCCAGCAGCTTTGACGGGCCATTCAGGGAGCAGTACTTC. This sequence encodes CASSFDGPFREQYF.